These 24 T cell receptor beta chains were sequenced from one sample in a study of sequential checkpoint blockade in melanoma. The treatment was: randomized to nivolumab then ipilimumab (arm A) or the reverse (arm B). Profiling relied on immunoSEQ multiplex PCR, and the TCRdb table lists in-frame clones only, not all of them. The data contain about 12,000 clones, approximately 27% of them singletons. The sample was tumor tissue (inferred from file names), taken from a patient given nivolumab and ipilimumab in sequence. The receptors were sampled from a human donor with melanoma.

This clone is medium-sized (0.01 to 0.1%) by share. This chain uses TRBV19 with TRBJ1-2; TRBD1 aligns across 10 bases. CDR1 and CDR2 from the germline V gene are LNHDA and SQIVND (reference sequence). Trimming took 6 bases from V and 7 from J; bases not matched to a gene: 8. There are 14 residues in the CDR3. CDR3: CASRSTGGVGGYTF. DNA of the CDR3: TGTGCCAGTAGATCGACAGGGGGCGTTGGTGGCTACACCTTC.

This clone rates as medium-sized. CDR3 bases: TGTGCCAGCAGTACAGGGGGCTCACCCACAGATACGCAGTATTTT. Its protein is CASSTGGSPTDTQYF. The chain recombines TRBV6-8 with TRBJ2-3, with TRBD1 matching over 9 bases. The ends lost 5 bases at V and 2 bases at J; junction bases unmatched: 5. Looked up from germline, CDR1 is MNHGY and CDR2 is SAAAGT. This CDR3 is built from 15 residues.

The chain has TRBV6-8 and TRBJ2-6; D perhaps matches TRBD2 (5 bases). Germline lookup yields CDR1 MNHGY and CDR2 SAAAGT. The CDR3 is 17 amino acids. V lost 4 bases to trimming and J lost 2 bases, with 15 bases between them. The CDR3 sequence: CASSLSVTGAGANVLTF. In DNA form, the CDR3 reads TGTGCCAGCAGTTTATCGGTCACCGGGGCTGGGGCCAACGTCCTGACTTTC.

This clone was observed a few times. CDR3 amino acids: CASSYAVDYGYTF. CDR3 bases: TGTGCCAGCAGTTACGCAGTGGACTATGGCTACACCTTC. The chain uses TRBV6-8 and TRBJ1-2; D remains ambiguous. Germline CDR1 MNHGY, CDR2 SAAAGT. This CDR3 is 13 amino acids long. V lost 2 bases and J lost 3, with 7 bases in between.

The rearrangement joins TRBV11-3 to TRBJ1-2; a weak D match, TRBD1 (5 bases). The length of the CDR3 is 14 residues. With 3 bases removed from V and 6 bases from J, the gap between germline ends came to 14 bases. In germline, CDR1 is SGHNT, CDR2 YENEEA. CDR3 sequence (DNA): TGTGCCAGCAGCTTGGTTGGCAGGGAGGATGGCTACACCTTC. Translating it yields CASSLVGREDGYTF.

This clone was detected only a few times. The chain recombines TRBV7-6 with TRBJ2-7; 7 nucleotides align to TRBD1. Per germline, CDR1 SGHVS and CDR2 FNYEAQ. The CDR3 contains 14 residues. The J segment lost 2 bases and the V segment lost 5 bases, leaving 6 bases of the junction unmatched. Here the CDR3 reads CASSVGQSPYEQYV. The CDR3 DNA sequence: TGTGCCAGCAGCGTGGGACAGTCTCCCTACGAGCAGTACGTC.

The chain employs TRBV10-2 and TRBJ1-5; 7 positions agree with TRBD1. CDR1 is WSHSY, CDR2 SAAADI, per germline. The CDR3 is 16 amino acids. V lost 10 bases and J lost 0; bases outside the gene matches: 12. CDR3 DNA sequence: TGCGCCACCCAGAGGGACAGAGATCATAGCAATCAGCCCCAGCATTTT. Protein product: CATQRDRDHSNQPQHF.

This clone was detected only a few times. V is TRBV6-8 and J is TRBJ1-2; D gene uncertain. The CDR3 loop spans 13 amino acids. Germline V gene sequence: CDR1 MNHGY, CDR2 SAAAGT. V gave up 6 bases and J gave up 8 bases, with 16 bases separating them. The CDR3 protein is CASSPVYSRGYTF. The CDR3 bases are TGTGCCAGCAGCCCCGTTTACAGTCGGGGCTACACCTTC.

The chain joins TRBV19 to TRBJ1-2; no firm D call. The CDR3 has 11 residues. V was shortened by 7 bases and J by 7 bases, with 10 bases between the two germline ends. The germline gives CDR1 LNHDA, CDR2 SQIVND (reference sequence). The CDR3 reads CASTSSAGYTF. The CDR3 nucleotides read TGTGCCAGTACAAGTTCCGCTGGCTACACCTTC.

This clone was seen more than once but under ten times. The CDR3 DNA reads TGTGCCAGCACGGGACAGAGCCAAGAGACCCAGTACTTC. This codes for CASTGQSQETQYF. The rearrangement joins TRBV9 to TRBJ2-5; the match to TRBD1 covers 7 bases. Per germline, CDR1 SGDLS and CDR2 YYNGEE. CDR3 length: 13 amino acids. V was pared by 6 bases and J by 1 base, with 3 bases of the junction left unmatched.

This chain uses TRBV18 with TRBJ2-1, with D tentatively TRBD2 (5 bases). The CDR3 covers 14 residues. The V end was cut by 6 bases, the J end by 4 bases, with 13 bases between. CDR1 and CDR2 from the germline V gene are KGHSH and LQKENI. The CDR3 protein is CASSRSGLYNEQFF. DNA of the CDR3: TGTGCCAGCTCCCGAAGCGGCCTTTACAATGAGCAGTTCTTC.

This clone was seen only a few times. CDR3 protein: CASSPPMGRNTEAFF. In DNA form, the CDR3 reads TGTGCCAGCAGTCCCCCGATGGGCAGGAACACTGAAGCTTTCTTT. The chain links TRBV6-7 to TRBJ1-1; D is undetermined. TRBV6-7 is an ORF, with its function uncertain. This CDR3 spans 15 amino acids. V was clipped by 5 bases and J by 1 base, with 14 bases between them.

By share, this clone ranks as medium-sized. The chain combines TRBV6-8 with TRBJ1-1; 7 bases fit TRBD1. In germline, CDR1 is MNHGY, CDR2 SAAAGT. The length of the CDR3 is 13 residues. Germline trimming cut 7 bases from V and 5 bases from J; bases unmatched to any gene: 7. The CDR3 sequence is CASTSSGGTEAFF. The CDR3, as DNA: TGTGCCAGCACCAGCTCAGGGGGGACTGAAGCTTTCTTT.

V and J are TRBV6-8 and TRBJ1-2; D may be TRBD1 (6 bases). Germline CDR1 reads MNHGY; CDR2 reads SAAAGT. V was shortened by 4 bases and J by 4 bases, with 22 bases between the two germline ends. The CDR3 has 17 amino acids. The CDR3 bases are TGTGCCAGCAGTTCTGCCGGGGGCGCTTACAGTGGCTATGGCTACACCTTC. It yields the protein CASSSAGGAYSGYGYTF.

The rearrangement uses TRBV23-1 and TRBJ2-1; possibly TRBD1 for D (6 bases). TRBV23-1 has ORF status, its function being uncertain. With 2 bases removed from V and 6 bases from J, the gap between germline ends came to 17 bases. The CDR3 contains 16 residues. The CDR3: CASSQSPDRRCNEQFF. DNA of the CDR3: TGCGCCAGCAGTCAAAGTCCGGACAGACGTTGCAATGAGCAGTTCTTC.

V is TRBV11-3 and J is TRBJ2-5, with D possibly being TRBD1 (6 bases). The CDR3 length is 15 residues. The V gene's germline CDR1 is SGHNT and CDR2 YENEEA. Trimming shortened V by 3 bases and J by 1 base, and 12 bases separated the two germline ends. CDR3 region: CASSLRYRVQETQYF. CDR3 sequence (DNA): TGTGCCAGCAGCTTGCGTTACAGGGTCCAAGAGACCCAGTACTTC.

V usage is TRBV5-1 and J usage is TRBJ1-3; the D gene is possibly TRBD1 (5 bases). CDR1 is SGHRS and CDR2 is YFSETQ in the germline V gene. This CDR3 region has 17 residues. V was trimmed by 4 bases and J by 7 bases, leaving 24 bases between them. CDR3 protein: CASSQSEAGRVRNTIYF. The CDR3 region has the DNA TGCGCCAGCAGCCAAAGCGAAGCCGGCAGGGTCAGGAACACCATATATTTT.

The V gene is TRBV19, the J gene TRBJ1-5, with D uncertain. Trimming removed 4 bases from V and 4 bases from J, with 17 bases in between. Germline V gene data show CDR1 as LNHDA and CDR2 as SQIVND (reference sequence). The CDR3 extends over 16 amino acids. The CDR3 region is CASSRYLTQSNQPQHF. The DNA for the CDR3 is TGTGCCAGTAGTAGGTACCTAACTCAATCGAATCAGCCCCAGCATTTT.

The chain joins TRBV19 to TRBJ1-6; 9 bases are a match to TRBD1. Germline CDR1 LNHDA, CDR2 SQIVND (reference sequence). The CDR3 runs 17 residues. V shed 4 bases, J shed 5 bases, and the junction held 9 bases outside the gene matches. The CDR3 reads CASSTPFTGGDNSPLHF. The CDR3 DNA is TGTGCCAGTAGTACCCCATTCACAGGGGGCGATAATTCACCCCTCCACTTT.

The chain employs TRBV5-1 and TRBJ2-3; TRBD2 is a possible D gene (5 bases). V lost 3 bases to trimming and J lost 0 bases, with 11 bases between them. The CDR3 runs 15 residues. Germline lookup yields CDR1 SGHRS and CDR2 YFSETQ. CDR3 bases: TGCGCCAGCAGCTCCGGGGTCACTAGCACAGATACGCAGTATTTT. This encodes CASSSGVTSTDTQYF.

This clone has only a few counts. CDR3 bases: TGTGCCAGCAGCCCCGACCCGGCCGAACTGAACACTGAAGCTTTCTTT. This encodes CASSPDPAELNTEAFF. The J gene is TRBJ1-1, the V gene TRBV11-3; D unresolved. Deletions cut 5 bases from V and 0 bases from J, with 16 bases between. The CDR3 loop spans 16 amino acids. Germline loops: CDR1 SGHNT, CDR2 YENEEA.

This clone was seen a handful of times. This rearrangement joins TRBV28 to TRBJ1-1, with 7 nucleotides matching TRBD1. The V gene's germline CDR1 is MDHEN and CDR2 SYDVKM. The CDR3 extends over 15 amino acids. With V trimmed by 7 bases and J by 2 bases, 10 bases remained unmatched. The CDR3 coding sequence is TGTGCCAGCAATCCCACGGACAGGACTAACACTGAAGCTTTCTTT. Amino acids: CASNPTDRTNTEAFF.

V and J are TRBV6-9 and TRBJ1-2, with 7 nucleotides matching TRBD1. V gave up 5 bases and J gave up 2 bases; unmatched junction bases: 8. CDR1 and CDR2 (germline): MNHGY, SVAAGI. The CDR3 sequence is 15 residues long. The CDR3 nucleotides are TGTGCCAGCAGTGCAAATCTACAGGGGAACTATGGCTACACCTTC. Translation: CASSANLQGNYGYTF.

This clone is medium-sized within its sample. The CDR3 is CASSDFALSNQPQHF. The CDR3 nucleotides are TGTGCCAGCAGTGATTTCGCTCTTAGCAATCAGCCCCAGCATTTT. The chain combines TRBV6-8 with TRBJ1-5; D remains unclear. CDR3 length: 15 residues. Between the trimmed V and J ends, which lost 5 bases and 0 bases, there was a span of 11 bases. Germline V gene data show CDR1 as MNHGY and CDR2 as SAAAGT.